This T cell receptor (beta chain) was captured in a study of T cells in Graves' hyperthyroidism and ophthalmopathy. With 3 bases removed from V and 1 base from J, the gap between germline ends came to 15 bases. The CDR3 runs 15 residues. In germline, CDR1 is DFQATT, CDR2 SNEGSKA (reference sequence). RNA transcripts yielded amplified TCR beta CDR3 regions. The HTBI primer set served for first-round RT-PCR of the TCR CDR3. TCRdb passed the multiplex PCR reads through MiXCR, listing each CDR3 protein once. This table has nearly 600,000 distinct CDR3 sequences, about 15% appearing once. Whole-study results and caveats: Most expanded thyroid clonotypes above 0.001 also appeared in blood.

To note about this clonotype: Its target is unknown.

The sequenced sample consisted of blood. The chain combines TRBV20-1 with TRBJ1-2, with D possibly TRBD1 on 6 matching bases. This receptor was obtained from a woman aged 25 to 39 with Graves' hyperthyroidism that later progressed to Graves' ophthalmopathy. The CDR3 DNA reads as TGCAGTGCTAGTCAACAGGGCCTCATTAACTATGGCTACACCTTC. It encodes CSASQQGLINYGYTF.